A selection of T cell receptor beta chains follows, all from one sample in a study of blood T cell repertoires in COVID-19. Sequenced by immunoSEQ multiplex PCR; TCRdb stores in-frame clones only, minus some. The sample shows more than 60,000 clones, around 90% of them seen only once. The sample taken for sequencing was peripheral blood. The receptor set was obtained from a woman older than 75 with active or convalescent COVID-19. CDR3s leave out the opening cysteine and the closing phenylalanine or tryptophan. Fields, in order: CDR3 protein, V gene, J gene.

CDR3aa: ASSFQRNGSYEQY; v_gene: TRBV28; j_gene: TRBJ2-7
CDR3aa: ASSPARGENYGYT; v_gene: TRBV7-2; j_gene: TRBJ1-2
CDR3aa: ASSLQNQGPATNEKLF; v_gene: TRBV7-2; j_gene: TRBJ1-4
CDR3aa: ASTDGGYT; v_gene: TRBV6-5; j_gene: TRBJ1-2
CDR3aa: ASVSAGSMNTEAF; v_gene: TRBV28; j_gene: TRBJ1-1
CDR3aa: APAPLYRVAQY; v_gene: TRBV24-1; j_gene: TRBJ2-7
CDR3aa: ASSGAGGNTGELF; v_gene: TRBV6-2/TRBV6-3; j_gene: TRBJ2-2
CDR3aa: ASSLRGQGTETQY; v_gene: TRBV11-1; j_gene: TRBJ2-5
CDR3aa: ASSSAPRQGNSNQPQH; v_gene: TRBV11-3; j_gene: TRBJ1-5
CDR3aa: ASSDGSGVEQY; v_gene: TRBV6-1; j_gene: TRBJ2-7
CDR3aa: ASSPLEGAGDTQY; v_gene: TRBV28; j_gene: TRBJ2-3
CDR3aa: ASSLPSLAGGSYNEQF; v_gene: TRBV5-1; j_gene: TRBJ2-1
CDR3aa: ASSPRALGREQY; v_gene: TRBV11-3; j_gene: TRBJ2-7
CDR3aa: ASSFGQTYEQY; v_gene: TRBV28; j_gene: TRBJ2-7
CDR3aa: ASTTGNSYQETQY; v_gene: TRBV30; j_gene: TRBJ2-5
CDR3aa: ASSLRGQGTDTQY; v_gene: TRBV7-3; j_gene: TRBJ2-3
CDR3aa: ASSLGGATNYGYT; v_gene: TRBV7-2; j_gene: TRBJ1-2
CDR3aa: ASSLSFNYGYT; v_gene: TRBV28; j_gene: TRBJ1-2
CDR3aa: ASSPELSMSYEQY; v_gene: TRBV18; j_gene: TRBJ2-7
CDR3aa: ASSFNQGQSSYNSPLH; v_gene: TRBV27; j_gene: TRBJ1-6
CDR3aa: ARSARGETQY; v_gene: TRBV5-3; j_gene: TRBJ2-5
CDR3aa: ASSLVGTGARVSGANVLT; v_gene: TRBV5-5; j_gene: TRBJ2-6
CDR3aa: ASSLPGGYGYT; v_gene: TRBV28; j_gene: TRBJ1-2
CDR3aa: ASSLFPPTSGGPRFGTDTQY; v_gene: TRBV28; j_gene: TRBJ2-3
CDR3aa: ASSRGLKSVNTEAF; v_gene: TRBV6-2/TRBV6-3; j_gene: TRBJ1-1
CDR3aa: ASRGPMVYEQY; v_gene: TRBV19; j_gene: TRBJ2-7
CDR3aa: ASKFRNREDEQF; v_gene: TRBV19; j_gene: TRBJ2-1
CDR3aa: ASSYFGRENQPQH; v_gene: TRBV6-2/TRBV6-3; j_gene: TRBJ1-5
CDR3aa: ASRHRVSSNQPQH; v_gene: TRBV28; j_gene: TRBJ1-5
CDR3aa: ASSLTFSGGANSQETQY; v_gene: TRBV7-3; j_gene: TRBJ2-5
CDR3aa: ASSYENRVNTGELF; v_gene: TRBV6-2/TRBV6-3; j_gene: TRBJ2-2
CDR3aa: ASRGGEIYGYT; v_gene: TRBV7-9; j_gene: TRBJ1-2
CDR3aa: ASTMGRLDTEAF; v_gene: TRBV5-1; j_gene: TRBJ1-1
CDR3aa: ASSLLAGGREQY; v_gene: TRBV6-5; j_gene: TRBJ2-7
CDR3aa: ASSDPGTEAF; v_gene: TRBV28; j_gene: TRBJ1-1
CDR3aa: ASRSRGNGYT; v_gene: TRBV19; j_gene: TRBJ1-2
CDR3aa: AIQNRDTYEQY; v_gene: TRBV7-9; j_gene: TRBJ2-7
CDR3aa: ASSLWQGNQPQH; v_gene: TRBV28; j_gene: TRBJ1-5
CDR3aa: ASSYSTDTGGTEAF; v_gene: TRBV6-5; j_gene: TRBJ1-1
CDR3aa: ASSPGPEEKLF; v_gene: TRBV11-1; j_gene: TRBJ1-4
CDR3aa: ASSFGGAETQY; v_gene: TRBV28; j_gene: TRBJ2-5
CDR3aa: ASSKVESGLQPQH; v_gene: TRBV21-1; j_gene: TRBJ1-5
CDR3aa: SVSRGAEEFGNTIY; v_gene: TRBV29-1; j_gene: TRBJ1-3